The 18 T cell receptor beta chains below come from one sample, sequenced in a study of cytomegalovirus exposure and HLA in healthy donors. The PCR was carried out with 60 Vbeta primers and 13 Jbeta primers. Some clones are missing from TCRdb's copy, which holds only in-frame ones; the method was immunoSEQ multiplex PCR. Altogether about 170,000 clones are present, approximately 80% being singletons, with the ten largest covering 1.2%. Sequencing input: PBMCs. All receptors derive from a boy aged 2 to 9 in good health and CMV-seronegative.

J is TRBJ2-1 and V is TRBV7-8; D is possibly TRBD1 or TRBD2 (7 bases each). Germline CDR1 reads SGHVS; CDR2 reads FQNEAQ. This CDR3 has 13 amino acids. The V end was cut by 10 bases, the J end by 2 bases, with 12 bases between. The CDR3 coding sequence is TGTGCCACCAGGGGGGGGCCCTACAATGAGCAGTTCTTC. It translates to CATRGGPYNEQFF.

This sequence joins TRBV4-3 and TRBJ1-5; 8 bases match TRBD1. Germline CDR1 is LGHNA and CDR2 is YSLEER. V lost 0 bases, J lost 7 bases, and 5 bases stayed unmatched. This CDR3 has 15 amino acids. The CDR3 bases are TGCGCCAGCAGCCAAGAACCAGGGGGCGACCAGCCCCAGCATTTT. This sequence encodes CASSQEPGGDQPQHF.

The V and J genes are TRBV4-2 and TRBJ2-2; D possibly corresponds to TRBD2 (5 bases). The germline CDR1 and CDR2 sequences are LGHNA and YNFKEQ. This CDR3 spans 12 amino acids. V was clipped by 10 bases and J by 6 bases, with 12 bases between them. The CDR3 DNA follows: TGTGCCACTAGACTCGGGGCCGGGGAGCTGTTTTTT. Residues: CATRLGAGELFF.

The chain is built from TRBV6-1 and TRBJ1-5, with D possibly matching TRBD1 (6 bases). Germline lookup yields CDR1 MNHNS and CDR2 SASEGT. V gave up 4 bases and J gave up 0 bases, with 25 bases separating them. This CDR3 is 20 amino acids long. Written as DNA, the CDR3 is TGTGCCAGCAGTGTCACCGGAGATGCCGGGGACAATTATAGCAATCAGCCCCAGCATTTT. Encoded protein: CASSVTGDAGDNYSNQPQHF.

This chain joins TRBV18 and TRBJ2-3; D not resolved. V lost 3 bases and J lost 2, with 3 bases in between. The CDR3 contains 12 residues. The germline gives CDR1 KGHSH, CDR2 LQKENI. CDR3: CASSPFTDTQYF. The CDR3, as DNA: TGTGCCAGCTCACCCTTCACAGATACGCAGTATTTT. Looking up the rest from reference TRBV18 and TRBJ2-3 gives the full variable domain: NAGVMQNPRHLVRRRGQEARLRCSPMKGHSHVYWYRQLPEEGLKFMVYLQKENIIDESGMPKERFSAEFPKEGPSILRIQQVVRGDSAAYFCASSPFTDTQYFGPGTRLTVL.

The chain is built from TRBV5-4 and TRBJ1-2, with D hard to call. Germline V gives CDR1 SGHNT, CDR2 YYREEE (reference sequence). The CDR3 sequence is 15 residues long. Trimming left V 3 bases short and J 0 bases short, with 12 bases between. The DNA for the CDR3 is TGTGCCAGCAGCTCCTCAGGCACTTCTAACTATGGCTACACCTTC. Its translation is CASSSSGTSNYGYTF.

The chain carries TRBV5-5 and TRBJ1-5; no clear D gene. V lost 2 bases and J lost 5, with 8 bases in between. This CDR3 is 13 amino acids long. From germline, CDR1 is SGHKS and CDR2 YYEKEE (reference sequence). In nucleotides, the CDR3 is TGTGCCAGCAGCTTAAGTAGTGATCAGCCCCAGCATTTT. It specifies CASSLSSDQPQHF.

The rearrangement uses TRBV21-1 and TRBJ1-3. TRBV21-1 is annotated as a pseudogene. This CDR3 comprises 15 residues. In nucleotides, the CDR3 is TGTGCCCCCATTCCCGGACTCACCTCTGGAAACACCATATATTTT. Translation: CAPIPGLTSGNTIYF.

CDR3 nucleotides: TGTGCCAGCAGTGATAGTTACGGGGAGACCCAGTACTTC. It is translated as CASSDSYGETQYF. V gene TRBV6-1 combines with J gene TRBJ2-5; D is unresolved. This CDR3 has 13 residues. Germline assignment: CDR1 MNHNS and CDR2 SASEGT. Trimming left V 3 bases short and J 5 bases short, with 10 bases between.

The rearrangement joins TRBV6-4 to TRBJ2-5; the D gene is possibly TRBD2 (6 bases). Germline CDR1 MRHNA, CDR2 SNTAGT. This CDR3 has 15 residues. Trimming stripped 3 bases from V and 5 bases from J, with 16 bases between. The CDR3 nucleotides are TGTGCCAGCAGTGAAATCCGGCCTAGCGAGGAGACCCAGTACTTC. It is translated as CASSEIRPSEETQYF.

This chain uses TRBV7-9 with TRBJ2-6; D perhaps matches TRBD1 (6 bases). The V and J ends lost 6 bases and 0 bases respectively, with 18 bases between them. The CDR3 totals 18 residues. CDR1 and CDR2 (germline): SEHNR, FQNEAQ (reference sequence). The CDR3 here is CASRISTGRNSGANVLTF. The CDR3 DNA follows: TGTGCCAGCAGGATTTCGACAGGAAGAAACTCTGGGGCCAACGTCCTGACTTTC.

The genes are TRBV4-2 and TRBJ1-2; 7 nucleotides line up with TRBD1. CDR3 size: 15 residues. The trim removed 2 bases at V and 4 bases at J, leaving 7 bases unmatched. CDR1 is LGHNA, CDR2 YNFKEQ, per germline. The CDR3 DNA is TGTGCCAGCAGCCAACCTAAGGGACAGAGCTATGGCTACACCTTC. Translated: CASSQPKGQSYGYTF.

The chain couples TRBV7-9 to TRBJ2-1, with D tentatively TRBD1 (6 bases). Trimming shortened V by 5 bases and J by 3 bases, and 14 bases separated the two germline ends. Per germline, CDR1 SEHNR and CDR2 FQNEAQ (reference sequence). This CDR3 contains 15 residues. This chain's CDR3 is CASSHRDNNYNEQFF. In DNA form, the CDR3 reads TGTGCCAGCAGCCACCGGGACAACAACTACAATGAGCAGTTCTTC.

The chain couples TRBV7-9 to TRBJ1-3; tentatively, D is TRBD1 (5 bases). CDR3 length equals 15 residues. Germline V gives CDR1 SEHNR, CDR2 FQNEAQ (reference sequence). Trimming removed 4 bases from V and 1 base from J, with 11 bases in between. This CDR3 is CASSSRTLSGNTIYF. CDR3 bases: TGTGCCAGCAGCTCCCGGACATTATCTGGAAACACCATATATTTT.

V is TRBV23-1 and J is TRBJ2-7; tentative D call: TRBD2 (5 bases). TRBV23-1 is an ORF, with its function uncertain. V dropped 3 bases and J dropped 5 bases, with 17 bases sitting between them. The CDR3 has 15 amino acids. The CDR3 region is CASSHPPPGKNEQYV. DNA of the CDR3: TGCGCCAGCAGTCACCCACCCCCGGGGAAAAACGAGCAGTACGTC.

The rearrangement joins TRBV27 to TRBJ2-1; TRBD2 matches 14 bases. CDR1 is MNHEY and CDR2 is SMNVEV in the germline V gene (reference sequence). CDR3 length: 16 residues. V was pared by 1 base and J by 7 bases, with 3 bases of the junction left unmatched. The CDR3 region has the DNA TGTGCCAGCAGTTTATGGGGACTAGCGGGAGAAAATGAGCAGTTCTTC. Encoded protein: CASSLWGLAGENEQFF.

The rearrangement links TRBV7-6 to TRBJ1-2; D perhaps matches TRBD1 (6 bases). V was trimmed by 5 bases and J by 4 bases, leaving 20 bases between them. Germline V gene data show CDR1 as SGHVS and CDR2 as FNYEAQ. CDR3 length: 16 amino acids. Here the CDR3 reads CASSPLGGGLVYGYTF. Written as DNA, the CDR3 is TGTGCCAGCAGCCCCCTGGGAGGGGGGCTGGTCTATGGCTACACCTTC. Together with reference TRBV7-6 and TRBJ1-2, the CDR3 gives the full variable domain: GAGVSQSPRYKVTKRGQDVALRCDPISGHVSLYWYRQALGQGPEFLTYFNYEAQQDKSGLPNDRFSAERPEGSISTLTIQRTEQRDSAMYRCASSPLGGGLVYGYTFGSGTRLTVV.

The chain is built from TRBV18 and TRBJ1-1; possibly TRBD1 for D (6 bases). Trimming removed 1 base from V and 3 bases from J, with 12 bases in between. The CDR3 runs 15 residues. Germline V gene sequence: CDR1 KGHSH, CDR2 LQKENI. CDR3 nucleotides: TGTGCCAGCTCACCACGGGGGCGGACTGACACTGAAGCTTTCTTT. Translating it yields CASSPRGRTDTEAFF.